The source of this TCR beta chain is a study of T cell repertoires in cytomegalovirus infection. A few counts support this clonotype. Its antigen is currently unknown. V trimming: 2 bases; J trimming: 6 bases; junction bases outside the gene matches: 8. CDR1 and CDR2 from the germline V gene are MNHNS and SASEGT. This CDR3 comprises 18 residues. TCRdb fed the reads into MiXCR, producing one record per CDR3 protein. Of 200,000 to 250,000 distinct CDR3 sequences in the sample, around two fifths were seen once. The clonotype comes from a human donor in good health (CMV status not recorded). Some clones in this sample may be carry-over from other donors' samples. This sample comprised CD8+ T cells from cultured PBMCs, obtained from culture after CMV antigen stimulation. The chain carries TRBV6-1 and TRBJ2-2; 14 nucleotides align to TRBD2. CDR3 sequence: CASSEPTSGRAEAGELFF. CDR3 coding DNA: TGTGCCAGCAGTGAACCGACTAGCGGGAGGGCCGAGGCCGGGGAGCTGTTTTTT.